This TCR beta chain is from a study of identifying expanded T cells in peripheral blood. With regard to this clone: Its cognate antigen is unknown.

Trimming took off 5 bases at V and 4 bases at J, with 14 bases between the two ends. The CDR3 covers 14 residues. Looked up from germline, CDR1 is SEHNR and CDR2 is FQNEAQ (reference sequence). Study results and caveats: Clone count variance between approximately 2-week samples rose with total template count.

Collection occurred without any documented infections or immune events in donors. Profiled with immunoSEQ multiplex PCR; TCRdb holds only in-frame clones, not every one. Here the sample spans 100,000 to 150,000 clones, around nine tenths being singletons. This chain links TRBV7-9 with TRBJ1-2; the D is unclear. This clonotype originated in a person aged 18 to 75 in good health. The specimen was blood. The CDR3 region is CASSPWVPAYGYTF. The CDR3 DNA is TGTGCCAGCAGCCCATGGGTTCCGGCCTATGGCTACACCTTC.